This TCR beta chain was captured by sequencing in a study of CD8 T cells in ankylosing spondylitis. Broader study findings: The study looked at matched synovial fluid samples from ankylosing spondylitis patients. Disease-linked clones were reported to be significantly enriched there. Within peripheral blood, clones linked to disease were CD8+ and relatively rare. Made up of eight highly homologous variants, a TCR beta motif appeared characteristic of ankylosing spondylitis blood.

The CDR3 is 15 amino acids. CDR1 and CDR2 (germline): SGDLS, YYNGEE. With 4 bases clipped from V and 4 bases from J, the junction kept 2 bases outside the gene matches. Making use of molecular barcodes, quantitative 5'-RACE generated TCR beta libraries. MiXCR, run by TCRdb on the 5' RACE reads, gives a single entry per CDR3 protein. This sample has 30,000 to 45,000 distinct CDR3 sequences, with approximately 9.9% found just once. In its sample, this clonotype was seen a few times. Its antigen is not known. The specimen sequenced was synovial fluid, either unsorted or a sorted T cell fraction (not recorded which). The clonotype originates from a male donor with ankylosing spondylitis. The chain combines TRBV9 with TRBJ2-2; 12 nucleotides align to TRBD2. CDR3: CASSLAGGTTGELFF. CDR3 bases: TGTGCCAGCAGCCTAGCGGGAGGGACCACCGGGGAGCTGTTTTTT.